Following are 30 T cell receptor beta chains from one sample sequenced in a study of blood T cell repertoires in COVID-19. This table comes from immunoSEQ multiplex PCR, and its TCRdb copy is limited to in-frame clones, with some not included. The sample has some 180,000 clones; 88% are singletons. Sequencing input: peripheral blood. These receptors came from a middle-aged man with active or convalescent COVID-19.

The V call is TRBV7-9, the J call TRBJ2-1; the D gene is possibly TRBD1 (5 bases). The CDR3 is 17 amino acids. Trimming cost V 1 base and J 5 bases, with 18 bases left between them. The germline CDR1 and CDR2 sequences are SEHNR and FQNEAQ (reference sequence). CDR3 DNA: TGTGCCAGCAGCTTAGGGGGATCAGGGTCGTGGGACAATGAGCAGTTCTTC. Encoded protein: CASSLGGSGSWDNEQFF.

V is TRBV2 and J is TRBJ1-5; D gene unclear. The V gene lost 6 bases and the J gene lost 4 bases, with 10 bases spanning the gap. Germline CDR1 is SNHLY and CDR2 is FYNNEI. There are 13 residues in the CDR3. The CDR3 bases are TGTGCCAGCAGAATGTCAGCGAATCAGCCCCAGCATTTT. Encoded protein: CASRMSANQPQHF.

The chain links TRBV30 to TRBJ2-3; 11 bases fit TRBD2. Per germline, CDR1 GTSNPN and CDR2 SVGIG (reference sequence). With 5 bases clipped from V and 6 bases from J, the junction kept 13 bases outside the gene matches. The CDR3 runs 16 residues. In DNA, the CDR3 is TGTGCCTGGGGTCTGGGTTTAGCGGGAGGGGTTGATACGCAGTATTTT. Protein product: CAWGLGLAGGVDTQYF.

The rearrangement joins TRBV7-3 to TRBJ2-4; unclear D gene. V lost 3 bases to trimming and J lost 4 bases, with 7 bases between them. In germline, CDR1 is SGHTA, CDR2 FQGTGA. The CDR3 length is 13 residues. The CDR3 DNA sequence: TGTGCCAGCAGCTTTTGGCCTAAAAACATTCAGTACTTC. Protein: CASSFWPKNIQYF. The complete variable domain, with remaining parts taken from reference TRBV7-3 and TRBJ2-4, reads GAGVSQTPSNKVTEKGKYVELRCDPISGHTALYWYRQSLGQGPEFLIYFQGTGAADDSGLPNDRFFAVRPEGSVSTLKIQRTERGDSAVYLCASSFWPKNIQYFGAGTRLSVL.

J is TRBJ2-6 and V is TRBV7-2; a possible D gene is TRBD2 (5 bases). The CDR3 has 15 residues. The V end lost 4 bases, the J end lost 3 bases, and 10 bases lay between the germline ends. Germline V gene data show CDR1 as SGHTA and CDR2 as FQGNSA. Here the CDR3 reads CASSYGVYGANVLTF. The CDR3 DNA sequence: TGTGCCAGCAGCTACGGGGTTTATGGGGCCAACGTCCTGACTTTC.

This chain links TRBV7-6 with TRBJ2-5, with D uncertain. Germline V gene sequence: CDR1 SGHVS, CDR2 FNYEAQ. The CDR3 is made up of 14 amino acids. Trimming removed 1 base from V and 1 base from J, with 7 bases in between. The CDR3 reads CASSLDLFQETQYF. Written as DNA, the CDR3 is TGTGCCAGCAGCTTAGACTTGTTCCAAGAGACCCAGTACTTC.

V is TRBV4-3 and J is TRBJ1-5, with D tentatively TRBD1 (6 bases). Germline V lookup: CDR1 LGHNA, CDR2 YSLEER. Trimming took off 5 bases at V and 2 bases at J, with 13 bases between the two ends. The CDR3 is made up of 15 amino acids. As DNA, the CDR3 is TGCGCCAGCAGCTACAACTACAGGGGCAATCAGCCCCAGCATTTT. Translating gives CASSYNYRGNQPQHF.

Concerning this clone itself: A junction end diverges from the germline sequence, so it may reflect a read error. The same CDR3 arises from other DNA sequences in this sample as well. The chain links TRBV11-2 to TRBJ1-2; the D is unclear. This CDR3 is 13 amino acids long. Looked up from germline, CDR1 is SGHAT and CDR2 is FQNNGV. CDR3 sequence (DNA): TGTGCCAGCAGCTTCCGCGGGAAGTATGGTTACACCTTC. It is translated as CASSFRGKYGYTF.

This sequence joins TRBV5-6 and TRBJ1-6, with unresolved D. V lost 4 bases, J lost 6 bases, and 8 bases lay in between. CDR1 and CDR2 (germline): SGHDT, YYEEEE. This CDR3 is 13 amino acids long. CDR3 sequence: CASSHRGNSPLHF. CDR3 sequence (DNA): TGTGCCAGCAGCCACCGGGGTAATTCACCCCTCCACTTT.

This clone is a singleton in its sample. This rearrangement joins TRBV7-2 to TRBJ1-6, with 9 bases lining up with TRBD1. Germline V lookup: CDR1 SGHTA, CDR2 FQGNSA. The CDR3 has 15 residues. Trimming took 5 bases from V and 9 from J; bases not matched to a gene: 8. This CDR3 is CASSIGQGTRSPLHF. The CDR3 nucleotides read TGTGCCAGCAGCATAGGACAGGGGACCCGTTCACCCCTCCACTTT.

This chain connects TRBV28 to TRBJ2-7; 8 nucleotides align to TRBD2. The CDR3 is made up of 18 amino acids. Germline V gives CDR1 MDHEN, CDR2 SYDVKM. J gave up 1 base and V 4 bases, and 15 bases lay outside the gene matches. The CDR3 coding sequence is TGTGCCAGCAGTTCCCGGAGTAGCGGGAACCCGCTATCCTACGAGCAGTACTTC. Encoded protein: CASSSRSSGNPLSYEQYF.

J is TRBJ1-4 and V is TRBV18; D might be TRBD1 (6 bases). The germline gives CDR1 KGHSH, CDR2 LQKENI. The CDR3 has 15 amino acids. V dropped 3 bases and J dropped 7 bases, with 15 bases sitting between them. This chain's CDR3 is CASSPQGRISEKLFF. DNA of the CDR3: TGTGCCAGCTCACCCCAGGGGAGAATAAGTGAAAAACTGTTTTTT.

In DNA, the CDR3 is TGTGCCAGCAGTTTATATCCGGGGAGCACTGAAGCTTTCTTT. Translated: CASSLYPGSTEAFF. This chain joins TRBV27 and TRBJ1-1; D call uncertain. The germline V gene has CDR1 MNHEY and CDR2 SMNVEV (reference sequence). The germline V and J ends were trimmed by 1 base and 4 bases, with 10 bases remaining between them. The CDR3 spans 14 residues.

This clone showed up many times. The chain is built from TRBV19 and TRBJ1-5; 10 positions agree with TRBD1. Germline loops: CDR1 LNHDA, CDR2 SQIVND (reference sequence). The V segment lost 5 bases and the J segment 1 base; nucleotides outside the gene matches: 5. The CDR3 spans 16 residues. The DNA for the CDR3 is TGTGCCAGTAGTGCGACAGGGGGCCGGAGCAATCAGCCCCAGCATTTT. Residues: CASSATGGRSNQPQHF.

This CDR3 reads CASSFAWRTSTDTQYF. As DNA, the CDR3 is TGTGCCAGCAGTTTCGCTTGGAGGACTAGCACAGATACGCAGTATTTT. This chain joins TRBV28 and TRBJ2-3; TRBD2 might be the D (5 bases). The CDR3 loop spans 16 amino acids. V was pared by 3 bases and J by 0 bases, with 13 bases between. Germline loops: CDR1 MDHEN, CDR2 SYDVKM.

J is TRBJ1-2 and V is TRBV5-6, with unresolved D. Per germline, CDR1 SGHDT and CDR2 YYEEEE. Between the trimmed V and J ends, which lost 0 bases and 4 bases, there was a span of 7 bases. The CDR3 is 13 amino acids. The CDR3 DNA sequence: TGTGCCAGCAGCTTGGGAGGAGTCTATGGCTACACCTTC. Translated: CASSLGGVYGYTF.

The genes are TRBV20-1 and TRBJ2-5; D uncertain. There are 14 residues in the CDR3. The germline CDR1 and CDR2 sequences are DFQATT and SNEGSKA (reference sequence). V was clipped by 3 bases and J by 2 bases, with 13 bases between them. The CDR3 nucleotides are TGCAGTGCTAGTCAGGCAGGTCTGCAAGAGACCCAGTACTTC. Protein sequence: CSASQAGLQETQYF.

This clone was detected only a few times. The chain carries TRBV10-3 and TRBJ1-3, with D possibly TRBD1 on 6 matching bases. This CDR3 has 15 residues. The ends were cut back, 8 bases at V and 4 bases at J, with 18 bases in the middle. The germline CDR1 and CDR2 sequences are ENHRY and SYGVKD. The CDR3 region is CAIGSQGTIGNTIYF. In nucleotides, the CDR3 is TGTGCCATCGGTTCTCAGGGGACTATCGGAAACACCATATATTTT.

The chain links TRBV10-3 to TRBJ2-1; no clear D. The CDR3 sequence is 13 residues long. Trimming removed 5 bases from V and 2 bases from J, with 7 bases in between. CDR1 ENHRY and CDR2 SYGVKD come from the germline V gene. CDR3: CAISSLAYNEQFF. CDR3 DNA: TGTGCCATCAGTTCTTTAGCCTACAATGAGCAGTTCTTC.

The CDR3 sequence is CSVSKGAGNQPQHF. CDR3 nucleotide sequence: TGCAGCGTCTCCAAGGGGGCCGGCAATCAGCCCCAGCATTTT. This sequence joins TRBV29-1 and TRBJ1-5; TRBD1 agrees at 7 bases. Germline V CDR1 and CDR2: SQVTM, ANQGSEA. This CDR3 comprises 14 residues. The V and J ends lost 6 bases and 2 bases, in that order; junction bases with no gene match: 7.

This rearrangement joins TRBV9 to TRBJ1-3; 11 nucleotides match TRBD1. The CDR3 sequence is 16 residues long. V lost 2 bases and J lost 2; bases outside the gene matches: 3. CDR1 is SGDLS, CDR2 YYNGEE, per germline. The CDR3 reads CASSVGQGATGNTIYF. The DNA for the CDR3 is TGTGCCAGCAGCGTTGGACAGGGGGCGACTGGAAACACCATATATTTT.

The rearrangement joins TRBV5-6 to TRBJ1-2, with no clear D. The ends were cut back, 1 base at V and 9 bases at J, with 19 bases in the middle. This CDR3 spans 15 amino acids. The germline gives CDR1 SGHDT, CDR2 YYEEEE. The CDR3 DNA follows: TGTGCCAGCAGCTTGACGAGGGCGACTACCGAGAGCTACACCTTC. The encoded protein is CASSLTRATTESYTF.

The chain recombines TRBV6-1 with TRBJ1-1, with D perhaps TRBD1 (5 bases). The CDR3 is 13 amino acids. The V and J ends lost 1 base and 8 bases respectively, with 11 bases between them. The germline V gene has CDR1 MNHNS and CDR2 SASEGT. The CDR3 coding sequence is TGTGCCAGCAGTGAAGGATTGAACAGGGAAGCTTTCTTT. Translation: CASSEGLNREAFF.

The CDR3 spells CASTPTWTAQETQYF. CDR3 nucleotides: TGTGCCAGTACCCCAACCTGGACAGCCCAAGAGACCCAGTACTTC. This rearrangement joins TRBV19 to TRBJ2-5, with D maybe TRBD1 (6 bases). V lost 7 bases to trimming and J lost 1 base, with 16 bases between them. This CDR3 is 15 amino acids long. Germline lookup yields CDR1 LNHDA and CDR2 SQIVND (reference sequence).

The V gene is TRBV18, the J gene TRBJ1-2; the D gene is possibly TRBD1 (6 bases). From germline, CDR1 is KGHSH and CDR2 LQKENI. Trimming took off 4 bases at V and 4 bases at J, with 16 bases between the two ends. The CDR3 loop spans 15 amino acids. The CDR3 reads CASSLTGPVPYGYTF. As DNA, the CDR3 is TGTGCCAGCTCACTAACAGGGCCAGTCCCCTATGGCTACACCTTC.

In nucleotides, the CDR3 is TGTGCCATCAGTGAGTCAAGGGGACAGGGAAGCACCGGGGAGCTGTTTTTT. Encoded protein: CAISESRGQGSTGELFF. This chain connects TRBV10-3 to TRBJ2-2; TRBD1 aligns across 9 bases. This CDR3 is 17 amino acids long. CDR1 is ENHRY, CDR2 SYGVKD, per germline. The J segment lost 4 bases and the V segment lost 0 bases, leaving 6 bases of the junction unmatched.

The rearrangement uses TRBV7-6 and TRBJ2-7; 10 positions agree with TRBD2. V lost 1 base to trimming and J lost 3 bases; unmatched junction nucleotides: 3. Germline values: CDR1 SGHVS, CDR2 FNYEAQ. The CDR3 is 15 amino acids. The CDR3 loop reads CASSLEASGSYEQYF. CDR3 DNA sequence: TGTGCCAGCAGCTTAGAGGCTAGCGGGAGCTACGAGCAGTACTTC.

Turning to this clone: Mismatch with germline at one junction end may stem from a read error. The V call is TRBV2, the J call TRBJ1-2; 7 nucleotides agree with TRBD1. This CDR3 is built from 14 residues. Germline CDR1 SNHLY, CDR2 FYNNEI. Written as DNA, the CDR3 is TGTGCCAGCAATGAACAGGGGACAAACTATGGCTACACCTTC. Translated, it gives CASNEQGTNYGYTF.

J is TRBJ2-7 and V is TRBV6-5, with 10 bases identical to TRBD2. V lost 6 bases and J lost 2; bases outside the gene matches: 7. Germline V gene sequence: CDR1 MNHEY, CDR2 SVGAGI. The CDR3 is made up of 15 amino acids. This chain's CDR3 is CASRRTGTSAYEQYF. DNA for the CDR3: TGTGCCAGCAGAAGGACCGGGACTAGCGCCTACGAGCAGTACTTC.

This clone came up a few times. V and J are TRBV19 and TRBJ1-1; D remains ambiguous. The CDR3 runs 13 residues. Trimming left V 3 bases short and J 1 base short, with 6 bases between. Germline V gives CDR1 LNHDA, CDR2 SQIVND (reference sequence). Written as DNA, the CDR3 is TGTGCCAGTAGTATCTCAGAGAACACTGAAGCTTTCTTT. As protein: CASSISENTEAFF.